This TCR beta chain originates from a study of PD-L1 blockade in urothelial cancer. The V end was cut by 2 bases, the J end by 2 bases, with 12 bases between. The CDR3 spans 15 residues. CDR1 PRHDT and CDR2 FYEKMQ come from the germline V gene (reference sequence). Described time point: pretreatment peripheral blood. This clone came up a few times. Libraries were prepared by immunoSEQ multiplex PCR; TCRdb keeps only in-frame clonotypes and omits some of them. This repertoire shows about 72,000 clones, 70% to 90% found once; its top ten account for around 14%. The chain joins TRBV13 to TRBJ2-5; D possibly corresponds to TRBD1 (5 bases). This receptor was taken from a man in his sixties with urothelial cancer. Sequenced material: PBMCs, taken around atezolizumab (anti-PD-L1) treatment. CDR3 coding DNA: TGTGCCAGCAGCTTAAAACAGGCAGGGCAAGAGACCCAGTACTTC. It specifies CASSLKQAGQETQYF.